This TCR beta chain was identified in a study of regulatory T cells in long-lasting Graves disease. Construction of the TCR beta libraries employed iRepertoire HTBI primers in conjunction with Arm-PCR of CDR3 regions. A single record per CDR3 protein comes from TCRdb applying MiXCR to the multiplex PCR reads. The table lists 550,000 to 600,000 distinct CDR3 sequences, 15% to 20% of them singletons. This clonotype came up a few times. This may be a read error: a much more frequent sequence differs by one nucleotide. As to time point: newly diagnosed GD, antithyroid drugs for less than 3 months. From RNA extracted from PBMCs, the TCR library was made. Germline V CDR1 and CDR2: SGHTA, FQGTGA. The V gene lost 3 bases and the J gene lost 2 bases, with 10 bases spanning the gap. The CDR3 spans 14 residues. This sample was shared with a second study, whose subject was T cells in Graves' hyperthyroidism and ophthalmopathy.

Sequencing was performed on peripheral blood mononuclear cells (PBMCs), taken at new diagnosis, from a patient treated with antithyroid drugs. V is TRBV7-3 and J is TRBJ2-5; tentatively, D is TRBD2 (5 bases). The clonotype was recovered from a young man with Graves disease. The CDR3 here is CASSFSREQETQYF. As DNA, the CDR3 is TGTGCCAGCAGCTTCAGCCGGGAACAAGAGACCCAGTACTTC.